This T cell receptor beta chain is drawn from a study of T cells in Graves' hyperthyroidism and ophthalmopathy (dated by TCRdb to between 2019 and 2020). About the full investigation: Peripheral blood samples were taken at initial diagnosis, before any treatment was given. To identify TCR V-J signatures that set the groups apart, the researchers used a discovery cohort of about a hundred patients, made up of around 40 with Graves' ophthalmopathy and approximately 57 with stable Graves' hyperthyroidism. Prospective prediction of ophthalmopathy was tested in an independent validation cohort consisting of some 20 hyperthyroidism patients and around 16 patients who later progressed to ophthalmopathy. The 95 to 100 discovery patients were randomly divided into training and test sets at a 7:3 ratio. In roughly six Graves' hyperthyroidism patients, the study also compared T-cell repertoires from thyroid tissue with T-cell repertoires from blood. After blood sampling, hyperthyroidism patients were treated with methimazole at a starting dose of 30 mg daily, and ophthalmopathy patients were treated with high-dose intravenous methylprednisolone. The paper reports TCR Vbeta CDR3 sequencing of approximately 140 peripheral blood samples: approximately 41 ophthalmopathy, over 70 hyperthyroidism and approximately 17 progressor patients.

The CDR3 covers 17 residues, taking in both the cysteine and the phenylalanine. Just CDR3 DNA is preserved here, 51 bases in frame from base 1. V is shortened by 0 bases, J by 4 bases, and the region joining them spans 19 bases. CDR1 and CDR2 were assigned from the germline V gene (reference sequence) as DFQATT and SNEGSKA. Amplification of TCR beta CDR3 regions was carried out from RNA transcripts. A first-round RT-PCR of the TCR CDR3 used the HTBI primer set with the Qiagen OneStep RT-PCR kit. A second multiplex PCR round built the libraries, followed by size selection and purification. Sequencing of the libraries was done on an Illumina HiSeq2000 using paired-end 100 bp reads. Concerning the study's data processing: SOAPnuke was used to process the raw data, removing reads that contained adapters or uncalled bases, had a mean Phred below 15, or lacked an exact match to the constant primer or identifier. COPE v1.2.5 was used to merge the high-quality paired reads, and each unique nucleotide sequence was defined as a clonotype. Clonotypes were aligned to IMGT TRBV, TRBD and TRBJ reference segments using MiTCR v1.1. Analysis was restricted to V-J combinations with a frequency above 0.0001, which covered about 99% of repertoires. A TCS score was defined as the ratio of F50 (clonal expansion) to E x V (chaos), with BLOSUM62-based TCRdist applied between CDR3 peptides within each V-J. Welch's t-statistics and random forest reduced 500 to 550 V-J features to under 15, which were used in a naive Bayes classifier (R e1071). In-frame beta chains were kept once TCRdb had trimmed the public reads at Q25 with fastp and called clones with MiXCR. Rows are combined by CDR3 protein, so each entry shows the most common genes and DNA. TCRdb, rather than the study authors, made the V and J calls. The sample includes hundreds of thousands of distinct CDR3 sequences, with around 25% observed a single time. The ten largest clones represent 70% to 75% of the sample.

As for this clonotype: Its cognate antigen has yet to be identified. No base quality values were provided; no much bigger clone lies one nucleotide off.

Graves' hyperthyroidism was defined as stable when no progression to ophthalmopathy occurred over 18 months of follow-up. Hyperthyroidism patients were aged 18 to 65 years and newly diagnosed, with disease duration of less than 2 months. Any patient with an uncontrolled infection, another autoimmune disease, pregnancy or lactation was excluded. Diagnoses were established on the basis of clinical symptoms, serum thyroxine and TRAb, thyroid ultrasound, and orbital computed tomography. Ficoll-Paque density gradient centrifugation was used to isolate PBMCs from around 10 ml of fresh peripheral blood. Total RNA was extracted with Trizol reagent, and quality was checked on an Agilent 2100 Bioanalyzer. What the work shows at the level of the full study, not this receptor alone: Most expanded thyroid clonotypes (frequency above 0.001) were also detected in blood, suggesting blood repertoires may reflect thyroid immune responses. In validation, progression to ophthalmopathy was predicted by the model with 70.59% sensitivity and under 85% specificity, a median of about 6.4 months before onset. In cross-validation, a model built on a 13 V-J signature told ophthalmopathy apart from stable hyperthyroidism with 87.88% sensitivity and around 81% specificity, and in testing the same model reached 80%/75%. Sample size was not statistically predetermined, and blinding of investigators to group allocation was not performed.

The sequence was obtained from a man aged 50 to 60 with Graves' hyperthyroidism. Sequencing input: blood. The sequence is built from TRBV20-1 and TRBJ2-1; TRBD2 might be the D gene, on 6 matching bases. Here the CDR3 is given as CSARDVGTQVLYNEQFF. The sequenced DNA is TGCAGTGCTAGAGATGTGGGGACTCAAGTACTTTACAATGAGCAGTTCTTC.